A single sample gave rise to the 18 T cell receptor beta chains below, sequenced in a study of radiotherapy plus CTLA-4 blockade in lung cancer (dated by TCRdb to the late 2010s). The method was the immunoSEQ multiplex PCR assay. Here the immuneACCESS table is served through TCRdb, limited to in-frame sequences with V and J called. Missing clones are a known gap in these copies; in checked studies unresolved V genes cover under half, and the rest lacks a known reason. The sample data list about 45,000 clones, and approximately 76% of these were observed just once. Jointly, the top ten make up approximately 8% of the sample. Sample: peripheral blood, taken from a patient treated with radiotherapy plus ipilimumab. The receptors were gathered from a human donor with non-small cell lung cancer who had stable disease on radiotherapy plus ipilimumab.

The chain joins TRBV27 to TRBJ2-7; D is possibly TRBD1 (5 bases). The CDR3 loop spans 16 amino acids. Germline V CDR1 and CDR2: MNHEY, SMNVEV (reference sequence). V was shortened by 4 bases and J by 5 bases, with 21 bases between the two germline ends. This chain's CDR3 is CASSYPPYAGHHEQYV. CDR3 nucleotides: TGTGCCAGCAGTTACCCCCCTTATGCAGGGCACCACGAGCAGTACGTC.

The V call is TRBV11-2, the J call TRBJ1-3; the D is unclear. CDR1 is SGHAT and CDR2 is FQNNGV in the germline V gene. This CDR3 is 13 amino acids long. V shed 1 base and J shed 8 bases, with 9 bases lying between them. The CDR3 DNA reads as TGTGCCAGCAGCTTAGGCCGCAGAGACACCATATATTTT. It is translated as CASSLGRRDTIYF.

The chain has TRBV7-6 and TRBJ2-3; no clear D gene. Trimming removed 1 base at V and 0 bases at J, with 8 bases between. The CDR3 length is 15 residues. CDR1 and CDR2 (germline): SGHVS, FNYEAQ. CDR3 DNA sequence: TGTGCCAGCAGCTTAGATGGGTGGAGCACAGATACGCAGTATTTT. The encoded protein is CASSLDGWSTDTQYF.

The J gene is TRBJ1-1, the V gene TRBV5-6, with 7 bases fitting TRBD1. In germline, CDR1 is SGHDT, CDR2 YYEEEE. The CDR3 sequence is 15 residues long. V dropped 3 bases and J dropped 2; count of bases not matched to a gene: 7. Here the CDR3 reads CASSWGDRPNTEAFF. CDR3 bases: TGTGCCAGCAGCTGGGGGGACAGACCTAACACTGAAGCTTTCTTT. The full variable domain, completed using reference TRBV5-6 and TRBJ1-1, is DAGVTQSPTHLIKTRGQQVTLRCSPKSGHDTVSWYQQALGQGPQFIFQYYEEEERQRGNFPDRFSGHQFPNYSSELNVNALLLGDSALYLCASSWGDRPNTEAFFGQGTRLTVV.

This chain connects TRBV15 to TRBJ1-5, with D perhaps matching TRBD1 (5 bases). V was shortened by 0 bases and J by 0 bases, with 9 bases between the two germline ends. From germline, CDR1 is LNHNV and CDR2 YYDKDF (reference sequence). This CDR3 region has 16 residues. The CDR3 sequence is CATSRDPDSSNQPQHF. The CDR3 nucleotides read TGTGCCACCAGCAGAGATCCAGACAGTAGCAATCAGCCCCAGCATTTT.

In this sample, this clone turned up a few times. V and J are TRBV7-8 and TRBJ2-5, with 10 nucleotides matching TRBD1. V dropped 7 bases and J dropped 5; count of bases not matched to a gene: 10. This CDR3 is built from 15 residues. Germline loops: CDR1 SGHVS, CDR2 FQNEAQ. CDR3 DNA sequence: TGTGCCAGCACGCCGACAGGGGGCGACGAGGAGACCCAGTACTTC. It translates to CASTPTGGDEETQYF.

CDR3 residues: CASSAQDRVLWNSPLHF. CDR3 in DNA: TGTGCCAGCAGCGCTCAAGACAGGGTCTTATGGAATTCACCCCTCCACTTT. The V gene is TRBV9, the J gene TRBJ1-6; 7 nucleotides match TRBD1. Germline V gene data show CDR1 as SGDLS and CDR2 as YYNGEE. This CDR3 has 17 residues. V gave up 3 bases and J gave up 7 bases; unmatched junction bases: 13.

This rearrangement joins TRBV5-1 to TRBJ1-6; 11 nucleotides match TRBD1. Germline CDR1 and CDR2: SGHRS and YFSETQ. Trimming removed 1 base from V and 7 bases from J; junction bases left unmatched: 7. The CDR3 covers 17 residues. CDR3 in amino acids: CASSLTWGDRGNSPLHF. DNA for the CDR3: TGCGCCAGCAGCTTGACCTGGGGGGACAGGGGGAATTCACCCCTCCACTTT.

This sequence joins TRBV12-5 and TRBJ1-5; D not resolved. Germline CDR1 LGHNT, CDR2 FRNRAP. The CDR3 loop spans 8 amino acids. CDR3 amino acids: CLNQPQHF. The CDR3 DNA reads as TGTTTAAATCAGCCCCAGCATTTT.

Concerning this clone: The limits of the CDR3 on the DNA are not certain, so only TCRdb's listed CDR3 is given. This chain uses TRBV7-9 with TRBJ1-5. The CDR3 totals 14 residues, both ends included. CDR1 is SEHNR, CDR2 FQNEAQ, per germline (reference sequence). CDR3 sequence: CASSFGPGRGPQHF.

The chain carries TRBV4-1 and TRBJ2-4; D remains unclear. The CDR3 is made up of 14 amino acids. V lost 0 bases to trimming and J lost 0 bases, with 3 bases between them. The germline V gene has CDR1 MGHRA and CDR2 YSYEKL. The CDR3 sequence: CASSQDKAKNIQYF. The CDR3 nucleotides read TGCGCCAGCAGCCAAGATAAAGCCAAAAACATTCAGTACTTC.

The chain uses TRBV7-9 and TRBJ1-1; perhaps TRBD1 as D (6 bases). The V gene lost 2 bases and the J gene lost 2 bases, with 18 bases spanning the gap. Germline-derived CDR1 and CDR2 are SEHNR and FQNEAQ (reference sequence). The CDR3 runs to 17 residues. As DNA, the CDR3 is TGTGCCAGCAGCTTACAGGGGAACTCGGGACCTAACACTGAAGCTTTCTTT. It yields the protein CASSLQGNSGPNTEAFF. Looking up the rest from reference TRBV7-9 and TRBJ1-1 gives the full variable domain: DTGVSQNPRHKITKRGQNVTFRCDPISEHNRLYWYRQTLGQGPEFLTYFQNEAQLEKSRLLSDRFSAERPKGSFSTLEIQRTEQGDSAMYLCASSLQGNSGPNTEAFFGQGTRLTVV.

The gene calls are TRBV14 and TRBJ2-3; 12 nucleotides align to TRBD2. CDR1 is SGHDN and CDR2 is FVKESK in the germline V gene. Trimming at V came to 4 bases and at J to 6 bases, leaving 2 bases not matched to a gene. The CDR3 runs 14 residues. CDR3 residues: CASSPLAGGDTQYF. CDR3 nucleotide sequence: TGTGCCAGCAGCCCCCTAGCGGGGGGGGATACGCAGTATTTT.

The rearrangement links TRBV7-9 to TRBJ1-5; D possibly corresponds to TRBD1 (6 bases). The CDR3 runs 14 residues. The germline V and J ends were trimmed by 5 bases and 3 bases, with 11 bases remaining between them. Germline V gene lookup returns CDR1 SEHNR and CDR2 FQNEAQ (reference sequence). The CDR3 region is CASSPTGSNQPQHF. The CDR3 nucleotides are TGTGCCAGCAGCCCCACAGGGTCCAATCAGCCCCAGCATTTT.

The V call is TRBV28, the J call TRBJ1-1; 11 positions match TRBD1. CDR1 is MDHEN, CDR2 SYDVKM, per germline. CDR3 length: 14 residues. Trimming cost V 2 bases and J 12 bases; bases outside gene matches: 8. The CDR3 sequence: CASSLASDRGQTFF. Here the CDR3 DNA reads TGTGCCAGCAGTTTAGCCTCGGACAGGGGGCAAACTTTCTTT.

The chain is built from TRBV27 and TRBJ2-1; TRBD2 agrees at 9 bases. The CDR3 runs to 18 residues. The junction had 16 bases not matched to a gene; V was cut back by 3 bases and J by 7 bases. Germline CDR1 and CDR2: MNHEY and SMNVEV (reference sequence). CDR3 residues: CASSFYRAGGGTGNEQFF. CDR3 nucleotide sequence: TGTGCCAGCAGTTTTTATAGAGCGGGGGGCGGGACGGGGAATGAGCAGTTCTTC.

V usage is TRBV5-6 and J usage is TRBJ1-1; D is possibly TRBD1 (5 bases). Between the trimmed V and J ends, which lost 0 bases and 1 base, there was a span of 10 bases. Germline lookup yields CDR1 SGHDT and CDR2 YYEEEE. CDR3 length equals 15 residues. Here the CDR3 reads CASSLEPGPNTEAFF. The DNA for the CDR3 is TGTGCCAGCAGCTTGGAGCCGGGGCCGAACACTGAAGCTTTCTTT.

This rearrangement joins TRBV6-1 to TRBJ2-7; no definite D call. The V gene lost 3 bases and the J gene lost 3 bases, with 9 bases spanning the gap. The CDR3 consists of 13 residues. Germline loops: CDR1 MNHNS, CDR2 SASEGT. This chain's CDR3 is CASSDWQSYEQYV. CDR3 sequence (DNA): TGTGCCAGCAGTGATTGGCAGAGCTACGAGCAGTACGTC.